In this sample, the clone carrying this T cell receptor beta chain turned up many times. This sample is part of a study of early T cells in non-severe SARS-CoV-2 infection. MiXCR, run by TCRdb on the 5' RACE reads, gives a single entry per CDR3 protein. This sample has roughly 81,000 distinct CDR3 sequences, with roughly 12% found just once. This CDR3 has 15 amino acids. Germline V lookup: CDR1 LGHDT, CDR2 YNNKEL (reference sequence). The V gene end was trimmed by 2 bases and the J gene end by 8 bases; junction bases not matched to a gene: 10. The chain is built from TRBV3-1 and TRBJ1-2; TRBD1 agrees at 8 bases. The sequence was collected from an adult who was a healthcare worker with PCR-confirmed SARS-CoV-2 infection or an uninfected control (not recorded which). The specimen was whole blood. CDR3 sequence reads: CASSQRTNRGEGYTF. The CDR3 bases are TGTGCCAGCAGCCAACGAACCAACAGGGGGGAGGGCTACACCTTC.